This is a list of T cell receptor beta chains from one sample in a study of CD8+CD57+ T cells in acquired aplastic anemia. TCRdb reprocessed the reads with MiXCR, giving one entry per CDR3 protein. This table holds around 200,000 distinct CDR3 sequences, about half found once. The specimen was sorted CD4+, CD8+, or CD8+CD57+ T cells (not recorded which) from PBMCs. The receptor set was obtained from a human donor with aplastic anemia. The CDR3 runs from the conserved cysteine through the conserved F or W. The order of the fields is D gene, clone size, V gene, J gene, CDR3 protein, CDR3 DNA. The D gene is left open where the match is weak. A row's size may be missing; if present it is once, few, many or a size class.

>TRBD2|many|TRBV7-3|TRBJ2-3
CASSLSGGGGEDTQYF
TGTGCCAGCAGCTTAAGTGGCGGGGGAGGTGAAGATACGCAGTATTTT
>.|.|TRBV29-1|TRBJ1-1
CSGGRLNTEAFF
TGCAGCGGCGGACGGTTGAACACTGAAGCTTTCTTT
>.|.|TRBV20-1|TRBJ2-5
CSAPTFGGLETQYF
TGCAGTGCTCCCACGTTCGGAGGGCTCGAGACCCAATACTTC
>.|.|TRBV2|TRBJ1-2
CASSPFSTVEWGYTF
TGTGCCAGCAGTCCCTTTTCGACGGTGGAGTGGGGCTACACCTTC
>.|few|TRBV29-1|TRBJ2-7
CSVEGRGVHEQYF
TGCAGCGTTGAGGGCAGGGGGGTACACGAGCAGTACTTC
>TRBD1|few|TRBV24-1|TRBJ2-5
CATRDQLGQRGSETQYF
TGTGCCACCAGGGATCAGTTGGGACAGAGGGGGAGCGAGACCCAGTACTTC
>.|.|TRBV2|TRBJ2-1
CASNEYNEQFF
TGTGCCAGCAACGAGTACAATGAGCAGTTCTTC
>.|many|TRBV19|TRBJ1-1
CASSNRWLNTEAFF
TGTGCCAGTAGTAACAGATGGTTGAACACTGAAGCTTTCTTT
>.|.|TRBV24-1|TRBJ2-1
CATSAIGSNEQFF
TGTGCCACCAGTGCAATAGGGAGCAATGAGCAGTTCTTC
>.|few|TRBV20-1|TRBJ1-5
CSARTDSNQPQHF
TGCAGTGCTAGAACTGATAGCAATCAGCCCCAGCATTTT
>.|few|TRBV29-1|TRBJ1-2
CSVDASVAWAGYTF
TGCAGCGTTGATGCGTCGGTCGCCTGGGCTGGCTACACCTTC